These T cell receptor beta chains were read from a single sample in a study of blood T cell repertoires in COVID-19. Clones were read by immunoSEQ multiplex PCR, and TCRdb kept only the in-frame ones, dropping some. Among some 300,000 clones listed, roughly 90% were seen once. The specimen was PBMCs or T cells enriched from blood (not recorded which). The source is a woman aged 50 to 60 who had been exposed to COVID-19. Each CDR3 is given with its conserved first and last residue. The order of the fields is V gene, J gene, D gene, clone size, CDR3 DNA, CDR3 protein. D genes are given only for firm matches. Clone size, where shown, is once, few, many, or a class for clones that have expanded.

V: TRBV29-1; J: TRBJ1-2; D: TRBD1; size: .; DNA: TGCAGCGTTCGGTCCGGGACAGGGGAGGGAGGCTACACCTTC; CDR3: CSVRSGTGEGGYTF
V: TRBV4-1; J: TRBJ1-5; D: .; size: .; DNA: TGCGCCAGCAGCCAAGTCTTCGGTCATCCTTTGCCCCAGCATTTT; CDR3: CASSQVFGHPLPQHF
V: TRBV2; J: TRBJ1-1; D: .; size: .; DNA: TGTGCCAGCAGTGAAACGCCGACGGGTGAAGCTTTCTTT; CDR3: CASSETPTGEAFF
V: TRBV4-2; J: TRBJ2-3; D: TRBD2; size: .; DNA: TGTGCCAGCAGCTCCCGCTCCGGGACTAGCGGGGGGGCCGGAGATACGCAGTATTTT; CDR3: CASSSRSGTSGGAGDTQYF
V: TRBV5-1; J: TRBJ1-2; D: .; size: .; DNA: TGCGCCAGCAGCAGAAACAGAGTTGAAATATATGGCTACACCTTC; CDR3: CASSRNRVEIYGYTF
V: TRBV1; J: TRBJ2-7; D: .; size: .; DNA: TGCACCAGCAGCCAAGAGGTGGGACTCATCCCTTCCTACGAGCAGTACTTC; CDR3: CTSSQEVGLIPSYEQYF
V: TRBV15; J: TRBJ1-2; D: TRBD1; size: .; DNA: TGTGCCACCAGCAGAGATAGGGGGACAGGGCCGTATGGCTACACCTTC; CDR3: CATSRDRGTGPYGYTF
V: TRBV7-2; J: TRBJ2-7; D: .; size: .; DNA: TGTGCCAGCAGCTTCGGGGTCAGCTCCTACGAGCAGTACTTC; CDR3: CASSFGVSSYEQYF
V: TRBV7-2; J: TRBJ1-3; D: .; size: .; DNA: TGTGCCAGCAGCTTAGGGGCCCAGCAGTGGTATGGAAACACCATATATTTT; CDR3: CASSLGAQQWYGNTIYF
V: TRBV24-1; J: TRBJ1-5; D: .; size: .; DNA: TGTGCCACCAGTGATTTTAGGGGCTTGGGGCCCCAGCATTTT; CDR3: CATSDFRGLGPQHF
V: TRBV19; J: TRBJ1-2; D: TRBD1; size: once; DNA: TGTGCCAGTACCCTGAGGATCCGGGACAGAACCTCAGCTAACTATGGCTACACCTTC; CDR3: CASTLRIRDRTSANYGYTF
V: TRBV27; J: TRBJ2-1; D: TRBD2; size: once; DNA: TGTGCCAGCATTACATTTGGCCTAGCGGGGGACAATGAGCAGTTCTTC; CDR3: CASITFGLAGDNEQFF
V: TRBV6-5; J: TRBJ1-2; D: .; size: .; DNA: TGTGCCAGCAGTTACAACGCGAACTATGGCTACACCTTC; CDR3: CASSYNANYGYTF
V: TRBV5-5; J: TRBJ2-5; D: .; size: .; DNA: TGTGCCAGCAGCTGGCAAGTCCAAGAGACCCAGTACTTC; CDR3: CASSWQVQETQYF
V: TRBV28; J: TRBJ2-3; D: .; size: once; DNA: TGTGCCAGCACTAGCTCCACAGATACGCAGTATTTT; CDR3: CASTSSTDTQYF
V: TRBV25-1; J: TRBJ2-7; D: TRBD1; size: .; DNA: TGTGCCAGCAGTGAATCTGTAGGACAGGAATACGAGCAGTACTTC; CDR3: CASSESVGQEYEQYF
V: TRBV7-9; J: TRBJ2-1; D: .; size: .; DNA: TGTGCCAGCAGCCTAAACCGTGAGCAGTTCTTC; CDR3: CASSLNREQFF
V: TRBV30; J: TRBJ1-1; D: .; size: .; DNA: TGTGCCTGGGCCGCGGGACTGATGAACACTGAAGCTTTCTTT; CDR3: CAWAAGLMNTEAFF
V: TRBV15; J: TRBJ1-5; D: .; size: many; DNA: TGTGCCACCAGCAGAGATAGGGGGATCCACCAGCCCCAGCATTTT; CDR3: CATSRDRGIHQPQHF
V: TRBV7-6; J: TRBJ1-4; D: TRBD1; size: .; DNA: TGTGCCAGCAGCGACGGACAGGGACGTGCAACTAATGAAAAACTGTTTTTT; CDR3: CASSDGQGRATNEKLFF
V: TRBV2; J: TRBJ1-2; D: TRBD1; size: .; DNA: TGTGCCAGCAGCGGGACAGGGGGCCAGGGCTACACCTTC; CDR3: CASSGTGGQGYTF
V: TRBV2; J: TRBJ2-1; D: .; size: .; DNA: TGTGCCAGCAGTGGAGAGGCGGGGTTTGGCAATGAGCAGTTCTTC; CDR3: CASSGEAGFGNEQFF
V: TRBV30; J: TRBJ1-6; D: TRBD1; size: few; DNA: TGTGCCTGGAGCTTCAAGGGGGCTTACTCACCCCTCCACTTT; CDR3: CAWSFKGAYSPLHF
V: TRBV3-1/TRBV3-2; J: TRBJ2-3; D: .; size: once; DNA: TGTGCCAGCAGCCAAGATCTCGGCGGGCCTAGCACAGATACGCAGTATTTT; CDR3: CASSQDLGGPSTDTQYF
V: TRBV10-3; J: TRBJ2-7; D: .; size: .; DNA: TGTGCCATCAGTGAAGGGAGCTCCTACGAGCAGTACTTC; CDR3: CAISEGSSYEQYF
V: TRBV28; J: TRBJ2-2; D: .; size: .; DNA: TGTGCCAGCAGGTTTAGGTCGGAGACCGGGGAGCTGTTTTTT; CDR3: CASRFRSETGELFF
V: TRBV2; J: TRBJ1-6; D: TRBD1; size: once; DNA: TGTGCCAGCAGCGCCAGGACAGGGGGCGGTTTTGATTCACCCCTCCACTTT; CDR3: CASSARTGGGFDSPLHF
V: TRBV4-1; J: TRBJ1-4; D: TRBD1; size: .; DNA: TGCGCCAGCAGTACTTGGGGACAGGGGGCTGAAAAACTGTTTTTT; CDR3: CASSTWGQGAEKLFF
V: TRBV19; J: TRBJ2-3; D: TRBD2; size: .; DNA: TGTGCCAGTAGCCTAGCGGGGGGGCCGCCAGATACGCAGTATTTT; CDR3: CASSLAGGPPDTQYF
V: TRBV3-1/TRBV3-2; J: TRBJ2-2; D: .; size: .; DNA: TGTGCCAGCAGCCAAGATCTAGAGAGCGGGGAGCTGTTTTTT; CDR3: CASSQDLESGELFF
V: TRBV23-1; J: TRBJ1-4; D: TRBD1; size: once; DNA: TGCGCCAGCAGTCAATCGGTACCGGTAGGACAGGGAAGAAAACTGTTTTTT; CDR3: CASSQSVPVGQGRKLFF
V: TRBV4-2; J: TRBJ2-1; D: TRBD2; size: .; DNA: TGTGCCAGCAGCCACGTGACTAGCGGGGGGGCTCGGGAGCAGTTCTTC; CDR3: CASSHVTSGGAREQFF
V: TRBV27; J: TRBJ1-2; D: .; size: .; DNA: TGTGCCAGCAGTCCCCTCGAGGACTTAAGGGGCTACACCTTC; CDR3: CASSPLEDLRGYTF
V: TRBV5-1; J: TRBJ2-5; D: TRBD1; size: .; DNA: TGCGCCAGCAGCTGGGTTGGGACAGGGGAGCCTCCTAAGACCCAGTACTTC; CDR3: CASSWVGTGEPPKTQYF
V: TRBV24-1; J: TRBJ1-1; D: .; size: .; DNA: TGTGCCACCAGTGATTCCGACCGACTTGGGACTGAAGCTTTCTTT; CDR3: CATSDSDRLGTEAFF